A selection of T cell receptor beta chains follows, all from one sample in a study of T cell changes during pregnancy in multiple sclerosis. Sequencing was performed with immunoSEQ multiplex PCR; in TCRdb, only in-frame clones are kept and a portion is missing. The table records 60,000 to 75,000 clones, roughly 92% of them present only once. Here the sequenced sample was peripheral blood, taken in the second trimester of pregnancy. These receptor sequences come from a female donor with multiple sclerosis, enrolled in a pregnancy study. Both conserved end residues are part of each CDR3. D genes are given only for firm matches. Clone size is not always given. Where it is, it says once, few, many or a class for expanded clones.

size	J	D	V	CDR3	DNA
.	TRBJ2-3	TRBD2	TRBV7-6	CASSLGLAGTDTQYF	TGTGCCAGCAGCTTGGGACTAGCGGGCACAGATACGCAGTATTTT
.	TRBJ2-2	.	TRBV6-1	CASTALEDTGELFF	TGTGCCAGCACAGCACTAGAGGACACCGGGGAGCTGTTTTTT
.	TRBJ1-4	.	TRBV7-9	CASSSSSTGEKLFF	TGTGCCAGCAGCTCCTCCTCCACGGGGGAAAAACTGTTTTTT
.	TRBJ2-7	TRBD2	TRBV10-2	CASSDGTSIYEQYF	TGCGCCAGCAGTGACGGGACTAGTATCTACGAGCAGTACTTC
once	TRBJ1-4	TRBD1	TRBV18	CASSPSRTGGGEKLFF	TGTGCCAGCTCACCGTCAAGGACAGGTGGTGGTGAAAAACTGTTTTTT
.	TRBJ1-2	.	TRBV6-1	CASSPTGRNYGYTF	TGTGCCAGCAGTCCGACAGGCCGGAACTATGGCTACACCTTC
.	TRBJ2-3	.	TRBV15	CATAFVRGAGADTQYF	TGTGCCACCGCCTTTGTTAGAGGAGCAGGGGCAGATACGCAGTATTTT
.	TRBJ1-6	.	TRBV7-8	CASSLASGSGSPLHF	TGTGCCAGCAGCCTAGCATCAGGGAGCGGGTCACCCCTCCACTTT
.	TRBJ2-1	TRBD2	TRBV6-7	CASSSPGGGRAHEQFF	TGTGCCAGCAGTTCCCCTGGGGGCGGGAGGGCCCATGAGCAGTTCTTC
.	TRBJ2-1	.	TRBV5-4	CASSLPGGVRSGEQFF	TGTGCCAGCAGCTTGCCCGGCGGGGTTCGGAGCGGTGAGCAGTTCTTC
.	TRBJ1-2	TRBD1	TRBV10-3	CAIRKTGGALNYGYTF	TGTGCCATCAGAAAGACAGGGGGCGCGTTGAACTATGGCTACACCTTC
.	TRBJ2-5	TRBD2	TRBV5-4	CASSGKLAGRQETQYF	TGTGCCAGCAGCGGCAAACTAGCGGGGCGGCAAGAGACCCAGTACTTC
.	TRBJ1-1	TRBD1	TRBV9	CASSAGGGTEAFF	TGTGCCAGCAGCGCAGGGGGAGGCACTGAAGCTTTCTTT
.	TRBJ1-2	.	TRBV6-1	CASSGAWGRDDYGYTF	TGTGCCAGCAGTGGGGCTTGGGGCAGGGATGACTATGGCTACACCTTC
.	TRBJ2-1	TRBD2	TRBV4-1	CASSQGRLAGEMYNEQFF	TGCGCCAGCAGCCAAGGGCGACTAGCGGGAGAGATGTACAATGAGCAGTTCTTC
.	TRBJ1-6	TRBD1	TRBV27	CASSLTGGNSPLHF	TGTGCCAGCAGTTTAACAGGGGGTAATTCACCCCTCCACTTT
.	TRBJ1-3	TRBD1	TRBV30	CAWSGQGGNTIYF	TGTGCCTGGAGCGGACAGGGCGGAAACACCATATATTTT
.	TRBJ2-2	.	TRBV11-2	CASSLTVRQSTGELFF	TGTGCCAGCAGCTTAACAGTTCGGCAGAGCACCGGGGAGCTGTTTTTT
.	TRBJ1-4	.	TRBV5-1	CASSLGTGNNEKLFF	TGCGCCAGCAGCTTGGGTACAGGGAATAATGAAAAACTGTTTTTT
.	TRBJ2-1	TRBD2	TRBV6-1	CASSVSPGLAGGQQFF	TGTGCCAGCAGTGTATCCCCGGGACTAGCGGGAGGTCAGCAGTTCTTC
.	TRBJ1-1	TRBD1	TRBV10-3	CAIREDREAFF	TGTGCCATCAGAGAGGACAGGGAAGCTTTCTTT
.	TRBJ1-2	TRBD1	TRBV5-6	CASSDTGGNGYTF	TGTGCCAGCAGCGATACAGGGGGCAATGGCTACACCTTC
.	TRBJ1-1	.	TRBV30	CAWTPTGQEAFF	TGTGCCTGGACCCCAACAGGGCAGGAAGCTTTCTTT
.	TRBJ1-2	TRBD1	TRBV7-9	CASSSTTGEDGYTF	TGTGCCAGCAGCTCAACGACAGGGGAGGATGGCTACACCTTC
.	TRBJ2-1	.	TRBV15	CATSSQYNEQFF	TGTGCCACCAGCAGCCAGTACAATGAGCAGTTCTTC
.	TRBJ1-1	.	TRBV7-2	CASTLHGGRNTEAFF	TGTGCCAGCACCCTCCATGGGGGGAGGAACACTGAAGCTTTCTTT
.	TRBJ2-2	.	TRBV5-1	CASSGSHRDATGELFF	TGCGCCAGCAGCGGGTCTCACAGGGACGCCACCGGGGAGCTGTTTTTT
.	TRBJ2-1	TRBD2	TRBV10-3	CAIRLAGDNNEQFF	TGTGCCATCAGACTAGCGGGGGATAACAATGAGCAGTTCTTC
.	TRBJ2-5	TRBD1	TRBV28	CASSRQGNRETQYF	TGTGCCAGCAGTCGACAGGGAAACCGGGAGACCCAGTACTTC
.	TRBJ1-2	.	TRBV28	CASSPGDTYGYTF	TGTGCCAGCAGTCCCGGGGACACCTATGGCTACACCTTC
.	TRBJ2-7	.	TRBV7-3	CASRGASGTYEQYF	TGTGCCAGCAGGGGGGCTAGCGGAACCTACGAGCAGTACTTC
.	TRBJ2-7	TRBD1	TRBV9	CASSATGVGYEQYF	TGTGCCAGCAGCGCGACAGGGGTAGGGTACGAGCAGTACTTC
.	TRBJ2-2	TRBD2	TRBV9	CASSAGRGLGDTGELFF	TGTGCCAGCAGCGCCGGTCGGGGACTAGGAGACACCGGGGAGCTGTTTTTT
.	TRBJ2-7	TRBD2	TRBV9	CASSARGGRSYEQYF	TGTGCCAGCAGCGCGCGGGGGGGCCGGTCCTACGAGCAGTACTTC
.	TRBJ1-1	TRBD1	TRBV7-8	CASSLRTGGRNTEAFF	TGTGCCAGCAGCCTAAGGACAGGGGGTCGGAACACTGAAGCTTTCTTT
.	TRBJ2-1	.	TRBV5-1	CASSQGANNEQFF	TGCGCCAGCAGCCAAGGGGCAAACAATGAGCAGTTCTTC
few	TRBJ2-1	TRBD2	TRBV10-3	CAISVGRASNEQFF	TGTGCCATCAGTGTCGGGAGGGCCTCTAATGAGCAGTTCTTC
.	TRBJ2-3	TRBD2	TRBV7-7	CASSLAPYPTGAGGGDTQYF	TGTGCTAGCAGCTTAGCCCCCTATCCTACCGGAGCGGGAGGGGGAGATACGCAGTATTTT
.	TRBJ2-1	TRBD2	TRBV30	CAWKLAGGSEQFF	TGTGCCTGGAAACTAGCGGGAGGGAGTGAGCAGTTCTTC
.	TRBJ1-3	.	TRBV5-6	CASSFTGLSGNTIYF	TGTGCCAGCAGCTTCACAGGGCTCTCTGGAAACACCATATATTTT
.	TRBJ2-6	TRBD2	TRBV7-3	CASSYLLAGEAGANVLTF	TGTGCCAGCAGCTACCTACTAGCGGGAGAAGCTGGGGCCAACGTCCTGACTTTC